One and the same sample provided the 11 T cell receptor beta chains below, sequenced in a study of long-term antiretroviral therapy in people with HIV. The run of the v3.0 immunoSEQ assay was at survey level. The method was immunoSEQ multiplex PCR; TCRdb's version includes in-frame clones alone and lacks a portion of them. The sample has 18,000 or so clones; roughly 73% are singletons. Sequences were derived from unsorted PBMCs, sampled at the start of antiretroviral therapy, before treatment. The receptors were gathered from a woman in her forties with HIV.

V and J are TRBV10-3 and TRBJ1-1; D gene ambiguous. V lost 4 bases and J 3 bases, leaving 9 bases between the germline ends. Germline V lookup: CDR1 ENHRY, CDR2 SYGVKD. This CDR3 comprises 13 residues. CDR3 nucleotide sequence: TGTGCCATCAGTGCAGGTTCCGACACTGAAGCTTTCTTT. Its protein is CAISAGSDTEAFF.

The chain uses TRBV27 and TRBJ1-5; 7 nucleotides line up with TRBD1. Germline lookup yields CDR1 MNHEY and CDR2 SMNVEV (reference sequence). V trimming: 2 bases; J trimming: 6 bases; junction bases outside the gene matches: 4. This CDR3 comprises 14 residues. For the CDR3, the DNA is TGTGCCAGCAGTTTAGTGCCAGGGGGTCAGCCCCAGCATTTT. Translation: CASSLVPGGQPQHF.

Only one count was recorded for this clone. This sequence joins TRBV7-2 and TRBJ1-3; no clear D gene. The germline V and J ends were trimmed by 10 bases and 0 bases, with 10 bases remaining between them. Per germline, CDR1 SGHTA and CDR2 FQGNSA. The CDR3 is made up of 13 amino acids. In DNA, the CDR3 is TGTGCCACCGCGACTGCCTCTGGAAACACCATATATTTT. This gives the protein CATATASGNTIYF.

The chain couples TRBV6-1 to TRBJ2-7; TRBD1 matches at 8 bases. The CDR3 consists of 17 residues. J was trimmed by 3 bases and V by 4 bases; bases with no gene match: 14. Germline-derived CDR1 and CDR2 are MNHNS and SASEGT. The CDR3 DNA follows: TGTGCCAGCAGTGTGGACAGGGCCCCTCCGGCTTTCTACGAGCAGTACTTC. Encoded protein: CASSVDRAPPAFYEQYF.

The V call is TRBV7-9, the J call TRBJ1-2, with a tentative D call TRBD1 (5 bases). The CDR3 has 14 residues. Looked up from germline, CDR1 is SEHNR and CDR2 is FQNEAQ (reference sequence). V shed 4 bases and J shed 8 bases, with 17 bases lying between them. The CDR3: CASSWDSSMGGYTF. In nucleotides, the CDR3 is TGTGCCAGCAGCTGGGACTCCTCGATGGGAGGCTACACCTTC.

The rearrangement joins TRBV5-1 to TRBJ2-5; no clear D. Germline CDR1 and CDR2: SGHRS and YFSETQ. The germline V and J ends were trimmed by 3 bases and 4 bases, with 7 bases remaining between them. The length of the CDR3 is 12 residues. CDR3 in amino acids: CASSSNRETQYF. The CDR3 DNA follows: TGCGCCAGCAGCTCCAACCGAGAGACCCAGTACTTC.

The gene calls are TRBV7-3 and TRBJ2-1; 7 bases match TRBD2. CDR3 length: 13 amino acids. V was clipped by 1 base and J by 7 bases; unmatched bases: 1. The germline CDR1 and CDR2 sequences are SGHTA and FQGTGA. CDR3 coding DNA: TGTGCCAGCAGCTTAATCGGGGGGAATGAGCAGTTCTTC. It codes for CASSLIGGNEQFF.

The gene calls are TRBV27 and TRBJ1-3, with TRBD1 identical over 7 bases. Unmatched junction bases numbered 1, after V lost 2 bases and J lost 0 bases. This CDR3 has 15 amino acids. Germline V gives CDR1 MNHEY, CDR2 SMNVEV (reference sequence). CDR3 nucleotides: TGTGCCAGCAGTTTAACAGGGGCCTCTGGAAACACCATATATTTT. Protein sequence: CASSLTGASGNTIYF.

CDR3 sequence: CASRPLAGDNQPQHF. CDR3 coding DNA: TGTGCCAGCAGACCCCTGGCAGGAGACAATCAGCCCCAGCATTTT. V gene TRBV5-5 combines with J gene TRBJ1-5; D is ambiguous. Germline CDR1 SGHKS, CDR2 YYEKEE (reference sequence). CDR3 length equals 15 residues. V gave up 5 bases and J gave up 3 bases, with 15 bases separating them.

The genes are TRBV27 and TRBJ2-3, with D perhaps matching TRBD2 (6 bases). This CDR3 comprises 15 residues. The V end was cut by 3 bases, the J end by 1 base, with 11 bases between. Per the germline V gene, CDR1 is MNHEY and CDR2 is SMNVEV (reference sequence). The CDR3 loop reads CASSLKRARTDTQYF. CDR3 nucleotides: TGTGCCAGCAGTTTGAAGCGGGCCCGCACAGATACGCAGTATTTT.

The chain joins TRBV5-4 to TRBJ1-6, with D uncertain. This CDR3 is built from 14 residues. Germline loops: CDR1 SGHNT, CDR2 YYREEE (reference sequence). V was pared by 4 bases and J by 8 bases, with 13 bases between. CDR3 loop: CASSVGNNDSPLHF. The CDR3, as DNA: TGTGCCAGCAGCGTCGGGAATAATGATTCACCCCTCCACTTT.